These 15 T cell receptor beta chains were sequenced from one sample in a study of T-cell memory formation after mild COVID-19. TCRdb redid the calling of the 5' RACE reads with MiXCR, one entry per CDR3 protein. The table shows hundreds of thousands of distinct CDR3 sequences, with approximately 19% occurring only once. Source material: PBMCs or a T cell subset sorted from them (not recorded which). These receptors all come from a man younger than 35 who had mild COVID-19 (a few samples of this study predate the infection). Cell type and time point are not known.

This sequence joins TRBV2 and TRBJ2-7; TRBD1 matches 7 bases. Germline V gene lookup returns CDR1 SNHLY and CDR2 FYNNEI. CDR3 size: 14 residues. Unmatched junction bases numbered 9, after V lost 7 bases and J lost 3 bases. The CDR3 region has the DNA TGTGCCAGCAACCGACAGGGCATCATCTACGAGCAGTACGTC. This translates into CASNRQGIIYEQYV.

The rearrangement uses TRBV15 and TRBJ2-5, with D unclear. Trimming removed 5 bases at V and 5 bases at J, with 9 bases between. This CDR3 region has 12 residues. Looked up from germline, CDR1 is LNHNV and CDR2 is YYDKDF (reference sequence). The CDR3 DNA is TGTGCCACCAGCCCTGGTGGGGAGACCCAGTACTTC. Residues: CATSPGGETQYF.

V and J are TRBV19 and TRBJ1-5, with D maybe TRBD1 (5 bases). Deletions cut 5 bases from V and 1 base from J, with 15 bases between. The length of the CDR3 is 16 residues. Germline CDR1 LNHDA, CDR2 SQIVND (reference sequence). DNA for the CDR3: TGTGCCAGTAGTTGGAGGTGGGGCGGGAGCAATCAGCCCCAGCATTTT. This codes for CASSWRWGGSNQPQHF.

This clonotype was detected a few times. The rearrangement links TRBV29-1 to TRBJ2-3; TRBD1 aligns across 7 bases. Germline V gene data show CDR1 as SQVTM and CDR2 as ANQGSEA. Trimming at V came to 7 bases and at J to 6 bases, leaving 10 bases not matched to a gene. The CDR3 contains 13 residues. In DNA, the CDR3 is TGCAGCGGAATTAGGACAGGCGGCGATACGCAGTATTTT. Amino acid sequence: CSGIRTGGDTQYF.

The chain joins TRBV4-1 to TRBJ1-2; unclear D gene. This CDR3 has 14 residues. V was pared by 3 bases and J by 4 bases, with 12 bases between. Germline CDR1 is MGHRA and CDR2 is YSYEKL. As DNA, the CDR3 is TGCGCCAGCAGCCATTTCCTCAGAATCTATGGCTACACCTTC. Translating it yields CASSHFLRIYGYTF.

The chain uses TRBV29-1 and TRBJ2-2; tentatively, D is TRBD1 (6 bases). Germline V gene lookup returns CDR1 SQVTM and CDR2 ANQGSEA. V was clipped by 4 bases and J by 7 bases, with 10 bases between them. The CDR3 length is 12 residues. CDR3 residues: CSVAGARGELFF. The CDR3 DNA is TGCAGCGTTGCAGGGGCGCGCGGGGAGCTGTTTTTT.

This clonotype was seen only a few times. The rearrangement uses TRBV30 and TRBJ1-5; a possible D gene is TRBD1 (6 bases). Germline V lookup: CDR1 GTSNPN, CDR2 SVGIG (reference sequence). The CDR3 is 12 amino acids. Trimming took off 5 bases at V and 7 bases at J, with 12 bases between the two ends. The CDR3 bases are TGTGCCTGGGACAGGCCCCTCCAGCCCCAGCATTTT. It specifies CAWDRPLQPQHF.

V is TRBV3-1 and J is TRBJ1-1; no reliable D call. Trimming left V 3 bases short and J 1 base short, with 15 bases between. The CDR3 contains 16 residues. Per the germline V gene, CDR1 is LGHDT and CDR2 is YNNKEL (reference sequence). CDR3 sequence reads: CASSHWGARRNTEAFF. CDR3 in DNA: TGTGCCAGCAGCCATTGGGGAGCGCGTAGGAACACTGAAGCTTTCTTT.

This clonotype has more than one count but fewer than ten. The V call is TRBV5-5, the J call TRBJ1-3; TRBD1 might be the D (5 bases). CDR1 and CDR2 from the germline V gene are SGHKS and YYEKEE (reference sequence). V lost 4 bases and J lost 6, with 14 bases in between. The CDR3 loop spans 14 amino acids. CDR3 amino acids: CASSAGAEENTIYF. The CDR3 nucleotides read TGTGCCAGCAGCGCCGGGGCGGAGGAAAACACCATATATTTT.

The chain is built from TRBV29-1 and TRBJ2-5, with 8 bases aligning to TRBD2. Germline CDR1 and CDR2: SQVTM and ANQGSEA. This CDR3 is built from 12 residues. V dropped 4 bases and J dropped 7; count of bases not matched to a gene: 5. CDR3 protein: CSVGGGLGTQYF. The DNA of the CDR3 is TGCAGCGTTGGCGGGGGGCTGGGGACCCAGTACTTC. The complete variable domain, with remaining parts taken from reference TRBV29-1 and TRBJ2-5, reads SAVISQKPSRDICQRGTSLTIQCQVDSQVTMMFWYRQQPGQSLTLIATANQGSEATYESGFVIDKFPISRPNLTFSTLTVSNMSPEDSSIYLCSVGGGLGTQYFGPGTRLLVL.

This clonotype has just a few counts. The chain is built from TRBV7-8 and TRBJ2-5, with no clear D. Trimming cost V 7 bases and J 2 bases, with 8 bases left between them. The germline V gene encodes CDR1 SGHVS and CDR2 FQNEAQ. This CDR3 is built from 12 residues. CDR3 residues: CASTSVQETQYF. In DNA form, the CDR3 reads TGTGCCAGCACCTCCGTTCAAGAGACCCAGTACTTC.

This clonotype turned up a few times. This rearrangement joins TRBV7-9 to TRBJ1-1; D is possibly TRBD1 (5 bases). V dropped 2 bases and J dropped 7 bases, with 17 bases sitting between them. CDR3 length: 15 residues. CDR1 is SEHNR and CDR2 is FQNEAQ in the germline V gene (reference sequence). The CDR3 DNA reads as TGTGCCAGCAGCTTAAACTTGGCGGGTGGGGGTGAAGCTTTCTTT. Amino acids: CASSLNLAGGGEAFF.

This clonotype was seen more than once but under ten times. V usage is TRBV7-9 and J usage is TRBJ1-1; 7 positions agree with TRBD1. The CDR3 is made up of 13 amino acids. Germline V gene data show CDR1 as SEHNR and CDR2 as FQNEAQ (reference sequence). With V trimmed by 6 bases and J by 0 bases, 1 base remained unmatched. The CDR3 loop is CASRGQLNTEAFF. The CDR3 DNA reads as TGTGCCAGCAGGGGACAGCTGAACACTGAAGCTTTCTTT.

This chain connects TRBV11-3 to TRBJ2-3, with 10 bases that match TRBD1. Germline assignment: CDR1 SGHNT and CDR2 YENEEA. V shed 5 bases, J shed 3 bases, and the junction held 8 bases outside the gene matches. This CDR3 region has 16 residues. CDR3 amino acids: CASSPHRDRGTDTQYF. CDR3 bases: TGTGCCAGCAGCCCTCACCGGGACAGGGGAACAGATACGCAGTATTTT.

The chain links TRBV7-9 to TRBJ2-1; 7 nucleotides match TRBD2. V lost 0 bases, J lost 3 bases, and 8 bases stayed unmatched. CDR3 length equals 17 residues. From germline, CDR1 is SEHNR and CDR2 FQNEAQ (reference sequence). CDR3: CASSLASGTTVYNEQFF. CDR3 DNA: TGTGCCAGCAGCTTAGCATCCGGGACTACAGTCTACAATGAGCAGTTCTTC.